The source of this TCR beta chain is a study of blood T cell repertoires in COVID-19. Study overall: The United States, Italy and Spain were the sources of the acute and convalescent COVID-19 samples. T cells, B-cell-depleted T cells, or PBMCs provided the cDNA or gDNA that served as material.

Deletions cut 4 bases from V and 8 bases from J, with 16 bases between. CDR1 is SGDLS and CDR2 is YYNGEE in the germline V gene. The CDR3 extends over 14 amino acids. Per the authors' pipeline: Amplification with reference gene primers provided the estimates of nucleated cell counts. Repertoires were generated with immunoSEQ multiplex PCR, while TCRdb's copy carries only in-frame clones and drops some. From that table come the V and J calls and clone size; the DNA was used to work out D and trimming. This sample has roughly 52,000 clones, with more than 70% found just once. Sequenced input: peripheral blood. The TCR was taken from a human donor in a cohort sampled during active COVID-19. The chain combines TRBV9 with TRBJ2-1; D may be TRBD2 (7 bases). The DNA of the CDR3 is TGTGCCAGCAGCTCCGGACTGCGGGGGCATGAGCAGTTCTTC. It specifies CASSSGLRGHEQFF. The variable domain in full, with the rest retrieved from reference TRBV9 and TRBJ2-1, is DSGVTQTPKHLITATGQRVTLRCSPRSGDLSVYWYQQSLDQGLQFLIQYYNGEERAKGNILERFSAQQFPDLHSELNLSSLELGDSALYFCASSSGLRGHEQFFGPGTRLTVL.